The TCR beta chain described here comes from a study of T cells expressing NK-cell markers. Study as a whole: The study sequenced eight donors, seven HCMV-seropositive and one seronegative. General study results and limits: Also leading the CD3+CD56-NKG2C+ fraction in a few donors were these clonotypes. More than five of the donors carried dominant NKG2C+ clonotypes that took up roughly 1.0-8% of their CD8+ T cells.

This CDR3 comprises 14 residues. CDR1 and CDR2 (germline): ENHRY, SYGVKD. Note on this clonotype: Its antigen is undetermined.

TCRdb re-called the 5' RACE reads and gives one entry per CDR3 protein, without DNA. Its clone listing holds around 380,000 distinct CDR3 sequences. This chain links TRBV10-3 with TRBJ2-3; the TCRdb D gene call, TRBD1, has no DNA to confirm it. Sequenced input: blood T cells: a sorted CD56 or NKG2C T cell subset, CD4+ or CD8+ T cells, or bulk PBMC T cells (not recorded which). The origin of this receptor is a woman aged 45-59 years in good health. CDR3 residues: CAISEQGVGNTQYF.